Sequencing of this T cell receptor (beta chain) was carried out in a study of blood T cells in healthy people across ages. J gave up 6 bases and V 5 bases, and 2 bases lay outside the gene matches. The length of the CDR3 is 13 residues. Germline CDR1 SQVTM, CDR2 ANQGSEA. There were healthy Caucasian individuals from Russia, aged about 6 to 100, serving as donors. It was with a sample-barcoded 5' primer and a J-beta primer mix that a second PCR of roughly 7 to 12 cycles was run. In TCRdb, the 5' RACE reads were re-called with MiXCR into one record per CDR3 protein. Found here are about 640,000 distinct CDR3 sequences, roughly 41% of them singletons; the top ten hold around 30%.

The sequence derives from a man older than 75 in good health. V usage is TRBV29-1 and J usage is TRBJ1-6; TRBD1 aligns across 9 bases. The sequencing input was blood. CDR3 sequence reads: CSVKDRGNSPLHF. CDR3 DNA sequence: TGCAGCGTTAAGGACAGGGGTAATTCACCCCTCCACTTT.